Listed below are T cell receptor beta chains from one sample, sequenced in a study of blood T cell repertoires in COVID-19. Produced via immunoSEQ multiplex PCR; TCRdb's table is partial and in-frame only. The sample lists about 210,000 clones; more than 75% were seen once. The sequenced sample consisted of peripheral blood. The receptors here all came from a woman aged 40 to 50 with acute or convalescent COVID-19. The CDR3 runs from the conserved cysteine through the conserved F or W. A D gene is named only where the DNA matches it firmly. Clone size is given for some rows only: seen once, a few or many times, or a class if the clone is expanded.

D	J	length	V	size	CDR3	DNA
TRBD1	TRBJ1-5	16	TRBV5-6	NA	CASSPRQGAGNQPQHF	TGTGCCAGCAGCCCGAGACAGGGGGCCGGCAATCAGCCCCAGCATTTT
NA	TRBJ1-5	15	TRBV30	NA	CAWSVGPLGNQPQHF	TGTGCCTGGAGTGTGGGGCCCCTAGGCAATCAGCCCCAGCATTTT
TRBD2	TRBJ2-7	14	TRBV5-1	NA	CASTPSGSSYEQYF	TGCGCCAGCACCCCCAGCGGGAGCTCCTACGAGCAGTACTTC
TRBD2	TRBJ2-3	16	TRBV11-2	NA	CASSETSGRASDTQYF	TGTGCCAGCAGCGAAACTAGCGGGAGGGCCTCGGATACGCAGTATTTT
TRBD2	TRBJ2-3	17	TRBV7-8	NA	CASSLKLAGGPPDTQYF	TGTGCCAGCAGCTTAAAACTAGCGGGAGGGCCCCCAGATACGCAGTATTTT
NA	TRBJ1-1	13	TRBV5-8	NA	CASSRLRGTEAFF	TGTGCCAGCAGCCGTCTAAGGGGGACTGAAGCTTTCTTT
TRBD1	TRBJ2-4	14	TRBV10-1	once	CASSGIQGSGIQYF	TGCGCCAGCAGTGGAATACAGGGGTCCGGCATTCAGTACTTC
NA	TRBJ2-5	12	TRBV5-1	NA	CASSLGEETQYF	TGCGCCAGCAGCTTGGGAGAAGAGACCCAGTACTTC
NA	TRBJ2-6	20	TRBV5-1	NA	CASRGAHGGSRYSGANVLTF	TGCGCCAGCAGGGGTGCCCATGGCGGGTCCCGCTACTCTGGGGCCAACGTCCTGACTTTC
TRBD1	TRBJ1-2	16	TRBV9	NA	CASSVIAGGGGYGYTF	TGTGCCAGCAGCGTAATAGCAGGGGGCGGTGGCTATGGCTACACCTTC
NA	TRBJ2-1	16	TRBV27	NA	CASSGAGASSYNEQFF	TGTGCCAGCAGTGGCGCAGGGGCGAGCTCCTACAATGAGCAGTTCTTC
TRBD1	TRBJ1-3	17	TRBV9	NA	CASSVEGQGLAGNTIYF	TGTGCCAGCAGCGTAGAAGGACAGGGGCTGGCCGGAAACACCATATATTTT
NA	TRBJ1-2	15	TRBV11-2	NA	CASSFTGSGDYGYTF	TGTGCCAGCAGCTTCACGGGGTCAGGGGACTATGGCTACACCTTC
NA	TRBJ2-7	14	TRBV19	NA	CASSSTLSSYEQYF	TGTGCCAGTAGTTCGACACTGAGCTCCTACGAGCAGTACTTC
TRBD1	TRBJ1-3	15	TRBV5-4	NA	CASTTQGYSGNTIYF	TGTGCCAGCACCACACAGGGGTACTCTGGAAACACCATATATTTT
NA	TRBJ2-2	13	TRBV7-3	NA	CASSQGVGGELFF	TGTGCCAGCAGCCAAGGAGTGGGCGGGGAGCTGTTTTTT
NA	TRBJ1-2	13	TRBV6-5	NA	CASSRQENYGYTF	TGTGCCAGCAGTCGACAGGAGAACTATGGCTACACCTTC
TRBD2	TRBJ2-3	16	TRBV6-4	NA	CASSANSGRAPDTQYF	TGTGCCAGCAGTGCCAATAGCGGGAGGGCCCCAGATACGCAGTATTTT
NA	TRBJ2-3	12	TRBV2	many	CASSEGRDTQYF	TGTGCCAGCAGTGAAGGGAGAGATACGCAGTATTTT
TRBD1	TRBJ1-2	13	TRBV6-5	NA	CASRLGQGESYTF	TGTGCCAGCAGATTGGGACAGGGGGAAAGCTACACCTTC
TRBD2	TRBJ2-7	18	TRBV5-1	NA	CASSRTGTSGGLVYEQYF	TGCGCCAGCAGCCGGACGGGGACTAGCGGGGGCCTGGTTTACGAGCAGTACTTC
TRBD1	TRBJ1-1	14	TRBV19	once	CASSRGQGNTEAFF	TGTGCCAGTAGCCGAGGACAGGGGAACACTGAAGCTTTCTTT
NA	TRBJ1-3	17	TRBV11-2	few	CASSLGFLGTPSRAIYF	TGTGCCAGCAGCTTAGGATTTTTGGGGACTCCTTCGCGCGCCATATATTTT
NA	TRBJ2-1	18	TRBV5-1	few	CASSLEPWGRSSYNEQFF	TGCGCCAGCAGCTTGGAACCGTGGGGGAGGAGCTCCTACAATGAGCAGTTCTTC
NA	TRBJ1-2	10	TRBV23-1	few	CASSHCGYTF	TGCGCCAGCAGTCACTGTGGCTACACCTTC
NA	TRBJ1-2	14	TRBV27	NA	CASSRLGQSYGYTF	TGTGCCAGCAGTCGACTCGGACAGTCGTATGGCTACACCTTC
NA	TRBJ1-2	12	TRBV13	NA	CASSLGTEGGTF	TGTGCCAGCAGCTTAGGGACCGAAGGAGGCACCTTC
TRBD2	TRBJ2-7	14	TRBV6-2/TRBV6-3	NA	CASSYRPTAGEQYF	TGTGCCAGCAGTTACCGGCCGACAGCGGGGGAGCAGTACTTC
TRBD1	TRBJ2-1	16	TRBV13	NA	CASSLLVGTGVNEQFF	TGTGCCAGCAGCCTACTTGTAGGGACAGGGGTCAATGAGCAGTTCTTC
NA	TRBJ2-1	14	TRBV10-1	NA	CASSEPGLENEQFF	TGCGCCAGCAGTGAACCGGGACTCGAGAATGAGCAGTTCTTC
TRBD2	TRBJ2-5	16	TRBV12-5	NA	CACGWAREGLQETQYF	TGTGCTTGTGGGTGGGCGCGGGAGGGCCTCCAAGAGACCCAGTACTTC
NA	TRBJ2-7	13	TRBV10-3	NA	CATGNGLATEQYF	TGTGCCACGGGAAATGGCCTAGCGACCGAGCAGTACTTT
TRBD2	TRBJ2-1	17	TRBV7-8	once	CASSHGLGGSSYNEQFF	TGTGCCAGCAGTCACGGATTGGGAGGGTCCTCCTACAATGAGCAGTTCTTC
NA	TRBJ2-3	16	TRBV6-5	NA	CASSYSVQSSTDTQYF	TGTGCCAGCAGTTACTCCGTCCAAAGCAGCACAGATACGCAGTATTTT
TRBD2	TRBJ2-1	18	TRBV5-1	NA	CASSLGLAGLSSYNEQFF	TGCGCCAGCAGCTTGGGACTAGCGGGGTTATCGTCCTACAATGAGCAGTTCTTC
NA	TRBJ2-3	16	TRBV1	NA	CTSSQDDGGAEDTQYF	TGCACCAGCAGCCAAGATGACGGGGGGGCGGAAGATACGCAGTATTTT
NA	TRBJ1-1	13	TRBV10-3	NA	CAIGGQLNTEAFF	TGTGCCATCGGAGGACAGTTGAACACTGAAGCTTTCTTT
NA	TRBJ1-1	14	TRBV7-7	many	CASSPPTGEVDAFF	TGTGCCAGCAGCCCCCCGACAGGAGAAGTGGATGCTTTCTTT
TRBD1	TRBJ2-3	17	TRBV11-3	NA	CASSLGGQGSGTDTQYF	TGTGCCAGCAGCTTAGGGGGACAGGGGAGTGGTACAGATACGCAGTATTTT
NA	TRBJ2-3	14	TRBV29-1	once	CSVSHRALTDTQYF	TGCAGCGTTTCTCACAGGGCCCTCACAGATACGCAGTATTTT
NA	TRBJ2-5	15	TRBV7-2	NA	CASSLAGAPLETQYF	TGTGCCAGCAGCTTAGCTGGGGCGCCTCTGGAGACCCAGTACTTC
NA	TRBJ2-1	14	TRBV20-1	NA	CSASDLARWNEQFF	TGCAGTGCTAGTGATCTAGCGAGGTGGAATGAGCAGTTCTTC
TRBD1	TRBJ2-5	15	TRBV23-1	NA	CASRRGDRGWETQYF	TGCGCCAGCAGGCGAGGGGACAGGGGGTGGGAGACCCAGTACTTC
NA	TRBJ1-2	11	TRBV27	NA	CASGQNYGYTF	TGTGCCAGCGGACAGAACTATGGCTACACCTTC
NA	TRBJ1-1	18	TRBV7-2	few	CASSSLRLLLLGNTEAFF	TGTGCCAGCAGCTCACTACGCCTTTTACTTCTGGGGAACACTGAAGCTTTCTTT
TRBD1	TRBJ2-7	14	TRBV4-3	NA	CASSQYSGGYEQYF	TGCGCCAGCAGCCAATACTCAGGGGGCTACGAGCAGTACTTC
NA	TRBJ1-1	14	TRBV6-6	NA	CASRPTGLYTEAFF	TGTGCCAGCAGACCCACAGGTCTCTACACTGAAGCTTTCTTT
NA	TRBJ1-3	13	TRBV27	NA	CAGVQGYGNTIYF	TGTGCCGGAGTACAGGGTTACGGAAACACCATATATTTT
TRBD2	TRBJ2-1	17	TRBV5-1	NA	CASSFSTSGVGYNEQFF	TGCGCCAGCAGCTTTTCAACTAGCGGAGTTGGATACAATGAGCAGTTCTTC
TRBD1	TRBJ2-7	15	TRBV6-5	NA	CASSRTGGSRREQYF	TGTGCCAGCAGCAGGACAGGGGGAAGCCGTCGCGAGCAGTACTTC
TRBD2	TRBJ2-3	16	TRBV7-6	NA	CASAPLTSGRTDTQYF	TGTGCCAGCGCCCCCTTGACTAGCGGGAGAACAGATACGCAGTATTTT
TRBD1	TRBJ1-2	17	TRBV6-2/TRBV6-3	NA	CASSPEGTGRVVYGYTF	TGTGCCAGCAGCCCGGAAGGGACAGGCCGGGTTGTGTATGGCTACACCTTC
TRBD2	TRBJ2-3	18	TRBV24-1	NA	CATSDSLIAGGGTDTQYF	TGTGCCACCAGTGACTCTCTTATAGCGGGGGGTGGCACAGATACGCAGTATTTT
TRBD2	TRBJ2-3	13	TRBV14	NA	CASGLAGTDTQYF	TGTGCCAGCGGACTAGCGGGGACAGATACGCAGTATTTT
NA	TRBJ1-1	13	TRBV10-2	NA	CASSEIGGTEAFF	TGCGCCAGCAGTGAGATAGGGGGCACTGAAGCTTTCTTT
NA	TRBJ2-7	14	TRBV15	NA	CATSSFQVPYEQYF	TGTGCCACCAGTTCTTTCCAGGTTCCCTACGAGCAGTACTTC
TRBD1	TRBJ1-2	14	TRBV5-6	few	CASSFLGTGNGYTF	TGTGCCAGCAGCTTTCTCGGGACAGGGAATGGCTACACCTTC
NA	TRBJ1-5	14	TRBV4-1	NA	CASSQYTANQPQHF	TGCGCCAGCAGCCAATACACCGCAAATCAGCCCCAGCATTTT
TRBD2	TRBJ2-1	16	TRBV18	NA	CASSPRWGGMRNEQFF	TGTGCCAGCTCACCGAGGTGGGGGGGAATGAGGAATGAGCAGTTCTTC